The clone carrying this T cell receptor (beta chain) was picked up many times. The data were obtained in a study of T cells in Graves' hyperthyroidism and ophthalmopathy. Germline V gene sequence: CDR1 SEHNR, CDR2 FQNEAQ (reference sequence). V shed 5 bases and J 0 bases; nucleotides not matched to a gene: 8. This CDR3 region has 17 residues. Amplified TCR beta CDR3 regions derived from RNA transcripts. With the HTBI primer set, the TCR CDR3 went through a first round of RT-PCR. MiXCR, run by TCRdb on the multiplex PCR reads, gives a single entry per CDR3 protein. The top ten hold 34% of the sample, which has hundreds of thousands of distinct CDR3 sequences, around 21% seen once. Diagnosis rested on symptoms, serum thyroxine and TRAb, thyroid ultrasound, and orbital computed tomography.

Sequencing used blood. This receptor was taken from a man aged 25 to 45 with Graves' ophthalmopathy. This sequence joins TRBV7-9 and TRBJ2-5; 11 bases are shared with TRBD2. CDR3 sequence (DNA): TGTGCCAGCAGCCCACGTTTGGGACTAGCGGACCAAGAGACCCAGTACTTC. This translates into CASSPRLGLADQETQYF.